The subject of this entry is one TCR beta chain. Only in-frame clones appear in the TCRdb table, and some are missing; sequencing was by immunoSEQ multiplex PCR. The sample carries 150,000 to 200,000 clones, approximately 93% recorded once. This record comes from a study of control samples from healthy donors and cancer patients. This CDR3 region has 14 residues. The germline V and J ends were trimmed by 6 bases and 10 bases, with 19 bases remaining between them. Germline CDR1 LNHDA, CDR2 SQIVND (reference sequence). This chain links TRBV19 with TRBJ2-1; D is perhaps TRBD2 (5 bases). The sequenced sample was blood. This receptor was taken from a woman between 40 and 55 years old in good health. This chain's CDR3 is CASRILGVSGEQFF. The CDR3 DNA sequence: TGTGCCAGTAGGATTCTTGGGGTCTCGGGGGAGCAGTTCTTC.